The sequence of this TCR beta chain was determined in a study of blood T cell repertoires in COVID-19. Data came from immunoSEQ multiplex PCR; TCRdb stores just in-frame clones and leaves some out. Of 200,000 to 300,000 clones in the sample, over 85% were seen once. Germline lookup yields CDR1 SGHRS and CDR2 YFSETQ. The CDR3 is 12 residues long. V gave up 0 bases and J gave up 9 bases, with 7 bases separating them. J is TRBJ2-1 and V is TRBV5-1; D is uncertain. The sample consisted of PBMCs or T cells enriched from blood (not recorded which). The TCR comes from a woman aged 25 to 45 with acute COVID-19. The CDR3 region is CASSLEAGEQFF. CDR3 coding DNA: TGCGCCAGCAGCTTGGAAGCTGGTGAGCAGTTCTTC. Variable domain in full (rest from reference TRBV5-1 and TRBJ2-1): KAGVTQTPRYLIKTRGQQVTLSCSPISGHRSVSWYQQTPGQGLQFLFEYFSETQRNKGNFPGRFSGRQFSNSRSEMNVSTLELGDSALYLCASSLEAGEQFFGPGTRLTVL.